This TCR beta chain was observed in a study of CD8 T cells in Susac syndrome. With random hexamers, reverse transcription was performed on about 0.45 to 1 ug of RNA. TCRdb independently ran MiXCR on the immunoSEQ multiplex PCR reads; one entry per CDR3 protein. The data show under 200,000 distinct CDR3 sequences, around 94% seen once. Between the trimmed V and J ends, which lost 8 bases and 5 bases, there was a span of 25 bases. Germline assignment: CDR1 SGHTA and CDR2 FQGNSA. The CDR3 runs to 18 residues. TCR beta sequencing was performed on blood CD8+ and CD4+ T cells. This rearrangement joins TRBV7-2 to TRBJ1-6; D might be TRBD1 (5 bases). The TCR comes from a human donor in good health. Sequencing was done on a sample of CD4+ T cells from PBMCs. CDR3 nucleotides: TGTGCCAGCGGGCGGGACGGATTAGACTTTGGCAATAATTCACCCCTCCACTTT. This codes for CASGRDGLDFGNNSPLHF.